The 14 T cell receptor beta chains reported below all come from one sample, sequenced in a study of blood T cell repertoires in COVID-19 (dated by TCRdb to the early 2020s). The receptor library was made with the immunoSEQ multiplex PCR assay. Sourced from immuneACCESS, this table was stored by TCRdb with only in-frame sequences that have V and J called. A share of the clones is absent; for the studies checked, an unresolved V gene accounts for under half, and the remainder has no known explanation. The sample yields 300,000 to 450,000 clones; 89% were counted once. The ten largest account for 2.5% to 3.5% of the sample. The sequenced material came from peripheral blood. These receptors were taken from a woman aged 25-40 years with COVID-19, enrolled during active disease.

The chain carries TRBV3-1 (or the pseudogene TRBV3-2) and TRBJ2-7; 8 bases agree with TRBD2. This CDR3 has 13 residues. With 4 bases clipped from V and 6 bases from J, the junction kept 5 bases outside the gene matches. Germline V gene sequence: CDR1 LGHDT, CDR2 YNNKEL (reference sequence). In nucleotides, the CDR3 is TGTGCCAGCAGCCGAGCGGGAGAGGGCGAGCAGTACGTC. Translating gives CASSRAGEGEQYV.

The genes are TRBV6-6 and TRBJ1-5, with 11 bases that match TRBD1. Germline CDR1 and CDR2: MNHNY and SVGAGI (reference sequence). V dropped 0 bases and J dropped 5; count of bases not matched to a gene: 0. The CDR3 extends over 15 amino acids. This CDR3 is CASSYSGQGDQPQHF. The CDR3 DNA reads TGTGCCAGCAGTTACTCGGGACAGGGGGATCAGCCCCAGCATTTT.

The chain carries TRBV7-9 and TRBJ2-5; TRBD1 matches 10 bases. Unmatched junction bases numbered 9, after V lost 6 bases and J lost 5 bases. CDR1 and CDR2 (germline): SEHNR, FQNEAQ (reference sequence). The CDR3 is 15 residues long. CDR3 amino acids: CASRVGQGFIETQYF. In nucleotides, the CDR3 is TGTGCCAGCAGGGTGGGACAGGGGTTTATCGAGACCCAGTACTTC.

The gene calls are TRBV5-6 and TRBJ2-3, with TRBD1 identical over 11 bases. Germline V gene sequence: CDR1 SGHDT, CDR2 YYEEEE. V shed 4 bases and J 9 bases; nucleotides not matched to a gene: 13. The CDR3 is 16 residues long. The CDR3 loop is CASSPLPGQGGHTQYF. CDR3 bases: TGTGCCAGCAGCCCCCTGCCGGGACAGGGGGGGCACACGCAGTATTTT.

The V gene is TRBV13, the J gene TRBJ1-3, with TRBD1 as a possible D gene (6 bases). The CDR3 is made up of 15 amino acids. Looked up from germline, CDR1 is PRHDT and CDR2 is FYEKMQ (reference sequence). The V end lost 5 bases, the J end lost 0 bases, and 11 bases lay between the germline ends. The CDR3 sequence: CASSVGQYSGNTIYF. In nucleotides, the CDR3 is TGTGCCAGCAGCGTCGGACAGTACTCTGGAAACACCATATATTTT.

This clone was seen a single time. This chain links TRBV7-2 with TRBJ2-7; D unresolved. The V and J ends lost 1 base and 7 bases respectively, with 20 bases between them. CDR3 size: 16 residues. Germline CDR1 reads SGHTA; CDR2 reads FQGNSA. CDR3 protein: CASSLVVALSSREQYV. CDR3 nucleotides: TGTGCCAGCAGCTTAGTGGTAGCCCTTAGTTCCCGTGAGCAGTACGTC.

This chain connects TRBV10-1 to TRBJ1-2; D is ambiguous. CDR1 is WNHNN and CDR2 is SYGVQD in the germline V gene (reference sequence). V gave up 2 bases and J gave up 2 bases, with 6 bases separating them. This CDR3 comprises 13 residues. The CDR3 coding sequence is TGCGCCAGCAGTGAGCGGGAGAACTATGGCTACACCTTC. This gives the protein CASSERENYGYTF.

The V gene is TRBV19, the J gene TRBJ1-5; D remains ambiguous. Trimming took 7 bases from V and 2 from J, leaving 9 bases between them. In germline, CDR1 is LNHDA, CDR2 SQIVND (reference sequence). CDR3 length: 13 amino acids. The CDR3 sequence: CASTRRGNQPQHF. In DNA, the CDR3 is TGTGCCAGTACCCGGCGGGGCAATCAGCCCCAGCATTTT. The full variable domain, its missing parts supplied by reference TRBV19 and TRBJ1-5, is DGGITQSPKYLFRKEGQNVTLSCEQNLNHDAMYWYRQDPGQGLRLIYYSQIVNDFQKGDIAEGYSVSREKKESFPLTVTSAQKNPTAFYLCASTRRGNQPQHFGDGTRLSIL.

The chain carries TRBV10-2 and TRBJ2-5, with TRBD2 matching over 7 bases. This CDR3 spans 14 amino acids. The V segment lost 7 bases and the J segment 1 base; nucleotides outside the gene matches: 6. Germline V gene sequence: CDR1 WSHSY, CDR2 SAAADI. This CDR3 is CASKLSGVQETQYF. The CDR3, as DNA: TGCGCCAGCAAACTAAGCGGGGTCCAAGAGACCCAGTACTTC.

In this sample, this clone turned up once. The rearrangement uses TRBV3-1 (or the pseudogene TRBV3-2) and TRBJ2-2, with 15 bases that match TRBD2. The trim removed 4 bases at V and 7 bases at J, leaving 7 bases unmatched. The CDR3 has 17 residues. From germline, CDR1 is LGHDT and CDR2 YNNKEL (reference sequence). The CDR3 sequence is CASSLGLAGGGSGELFF. The CDR3 bases are TGTGCCAGCAGCCTGGGACTAGCGGGAGGCGGGAGCGGGGAGCTGTTTTTT.

V usage is TRBV7-9 and J usage is TRBJ1-2, with 8 bases lining up with TRBD1. The V segment lost 5 bases and the J segment 5 bases; nucleotides outside the gene matches: 10. The CDR3 loop spans 15 amino acids. The V gene's germline CDR1 is SEHNR and CDR2 FQNEAQ (reference sequence). The CDR3 sequence is CASSTPLGTGYGYTF. In DNA form, the CDR3 reads TGTGCCAGCAGCACCCCACTGGGGACAGGATATGGCTACACCTTC.

This clone occurred a few times. The chain carries TRBV6-2 or TRBV6-3 and TRBJ2-7; 10 positions agree with TRBD2. CDR3 length: 15 amino acids. J gave up 3 bases and V 2 bases, and 4 bases lay outside the gene matches. The germline CDR1 and CDR2 sequences are MNHEY and SVGEGT. The CDR3 coding sequence is TGTGCCAGCAGTTACCCATCTAGCGGGAGCTACGAGCAGTACGTC. Amino acids: CASSYPSSGSYEQYV.

The chain has TRBV27 and TRBJ2-2; possible D gene TRBD2, 7 bases. The CDR3 consists of 16 residues. CDR1 MNHEY and CDR2 SMNVEV come from the germline V gene (reference sequence). Trimming removed 2 bases at V and 3 bases at J, with 13 bases between. CDR3 residues: CASSLRGGPYTGELFF. For the CDR3, the DNA is TGTGCCAGCAGTTTAAGGGGGGGGCCCTACACCGGGGAGCTGTTTTTT.

V gene TRBV7-9 combines with J gene TRBJ2-2, with D uncertain. V was shortened by 1 base and J by 1 base, with 13 bases between the two germline ends. This CDR3 is 17 amino acids long. Germline CDR1 reads SEHNR; CDR2 reads FQNEAQ (reference sequence). The CDR3 DNA follows: TGTGCCAGCAGCTTAGGAGGAAGAAAATTGAACACCGGGGAGCTGTTTTTT. Residues: CASSLGGRKLNTGELFF.